Each of the 28 T cell receptor beta chains below was sequenced from the same sample in a study of human T cells and chemical hapten exposure (dated by TCRdb to the early 2020s). The receptor library was made with RACE. The sequencer was a NextSeq 500. The public reads were run again by TCRdb, first through fastp at Q25 and then through MiXCR, and only productive beta chains were kept. Records with the same CDR3 protein are collapsed into one entry carrying the most frequent genes and DNA. In this sample the table shows approximately 57,000 distinct CDR3 sequences, approximately 10% of which occur a single time. The ten largest make up around 9.6% of the sample. The sample's time point label, decoded: pre-sensitization, week 0. The intended sense of this specimen's treatment or condition label: therapeutic diphenylcyclopropenone sensitization with weekly scalp DPC. Sequences were derived from whole blood, sampled in connection with sensitization to the hapten diphenylcyclopropenone (DPC). The receptors stem from a man between 35 and 55 years old with alopecia areata. Some clones in this sample may be carry-over from other donors' samples.

This clonotype was counted between two and nine times. The chain has TRBV12-3 or TRBV12-4 and TRBJ2-3, with unresolved D. The CDR3 contains 15 residues. With 3 bases removed from V and 0 bases from J, the gap between germline ends came to 10 bases. The chain's CDR3 is CASSFRWLSTDTQYF. The CDR3 nucleotides are TGTGCCAGCAGTTTTCGTTGGCTGAGCACAGATACGCAGTATTTT.

In this sample, this clonotype turned up many times. This sequence joins TRBV18 and TRBJ2-7; 9 bases agree with TRBD1. The CDR3 runs to 14 residues. Germline V lookup: CDR1 KGHSH, CDR2 LQKENI. V lost 4 bases, J lost 2 bases, and 3 bases stayed unmatched. The CDR3 sequence is CASSLGQGAYEQYF. The CDR3 DNA follows: TGTGCCAGCTCACTGGGACAGGGAGCCTACGAGCAGTACTTC.

This clonotype was counted ten times or more. The V and J genes are TRBV6-2 or TRBV6-3 and TRBJ2-1; D remains ambiguous. V lost 0 bases and J 8 bases, leaving 5 bases between the germline ends. The V gene's germline CDR1 is MNHEY and CDR2 SVGEGT. The CDR3 has 12 amino acids. The CDR3 loop is CASSYSVHEQFF. The CDR3 bases are TGTGCCAGCAGTTACTCGGTCCATGAGCAGTTCTTC.

This chain uses TRBV12-3 or TRBV12-4 with TRBJ2-2, with D possibly matching TRBD1 (5 bases). V lost 5 bases and J 5 bases, leaving 15 bases between the germline ends. The CDR3 sequence is 15 residues long. The CDR3 loop is CASSRQIIGTGELFF. CDR3 DNA sequence: TGTGCCAGCAGTCGACAGATAATAGGTACCGGGGAGCTGTTTTTT.

V is TRBV29-1 and J is TRBJ2-7; TRBD2 matches at 7 bases. The V gene end was trimmed by 1 base and the J gene end by 1 base; junction bases not matched to a gene: 4. CDR3 size: 14 residues. The germline CDR1 and CDR2 sequences are SQVTM and ANQGSEA. CDR3 nucleotide sequence: TGCAGCGTTGAAGTGGGAGGGGAGTCCTACGAGCAGTACTTC. The encoded protein is CSVEVGGESYEQYF.

This chain uses TRBV7-9 with TRBJ1-5, with D possibly TRBD1 on 5 matching bases. Germline V lookup: CDR1 SEHNR, CDR2 FQNEAQ (reference sequence). V lost 3 bases, J lost 4 bases, and 10 bases lay in between. This CDR3 contains 14 residues. In nucleotides, the CDR3 is TGTGCCAGCAGCTTTGATCAGGGAAATCAGCCCCAGCATTTT. This sequence encodes CASSFDQGNQPQHF.

This clonotype was detected a few times. V and J are TRBV7-6 and TRBJ2-1; 7 bases are shared with TRBD2. With V trimmed by 2 bases and J by 8 bases, 9 bases remained unmatched. CDR3 length: 15 amino acids. Germline CDR1 is SGHVS and CDR2 is FNYEAQ. CDR3 sequence reads: CASSLFAGARDEQFF. The CDR3 nucleotides read TGTGCCAGCAGCTTATTTGCGGGAGCTAGGGATGAGCAGTTCTTC.

The V gene is TRBV12-3 or TRBV12-4, the J gene TRBJ2-1, with D unresolved. V lost 1 base and J lost 9, with 7 bases in between. The CDR3 is 12 amino acids. The CDR3 protein is CASSLEATEQFF. CDR3 in DNA: TGTGCCAGCAGTTTAGAAGCCACTGAGCAGTTCTTC.

This clonotype was seen only a few times. The chain links TRBV20-1 to TRBJ2-5; perhaps TRBD1 as D (6 bases). CDR1 is DFQATT, CDR2 SNEGSKA, per germline (reference sequence). Trimming took off 5 bases at V and 5 bases at J, with 15 bases between the two ends. CDR3 size: 13 residues. CDR3 loop: CSASTGPRETQYF. The DNA for the CDR3 is TGCAGTGCTTCGACAGGTCCTAGGGAGACCCAGTACTTC.

The chain recombines TRBV29-1 with TRBJ2-3; D possibly corresponds to TRBD2 (5 bases). The CDR3 totals 12 residues. Germline V gene sequence: CDR1 SQVTM, CDR2 ANQGSEA. The V end was cut by 5 bases, the J end by 2 bases, with 8 bases between. As DNA, the CDR3 is TGCAGCGTTAGGACTGACACAGATACGCAGTATTTT. It yields the protein CSVRTDTDTQYF.

This clonotype was picked up many times. The CDR3 DNA reads TGTGCCAGCAGCTTAAGAACAGGGAACACTGAAGCTTTCTTT. Encoded protein: CASSLRTGNTEAFF. The chain carries TRBV7-9 and TRBJ1-1; D perhaps matches TRBD1 (5 bases). Germline CDR1 is SEHNR and CDR2 is FQNEAQ (reference sequence). This CDR3 spans 14 amino acids. With 2 bases removed from V and 1 base from J, the gap between germline ends came to 8 bases.

This clonotype occurred a few times. For the CDR3, the DNA is TGTGCCAGCAGTTTAGCCCACAGGGGGCACAATGAGCAGTTCTTC. Its translation is CASSLAHRGHNEQFF. The chain carries TRBV12-3 or TRBV12-4 and TRBJ2-1; the match to TRBD1 covers 9 bases. V was clipped by 0 bases and J by 5 bases; unmatched bases: 2. The CDR3 covers 15 residues.

This clonotype was picked up many times. J is TRBJ2-3 and V is TRBV20-1; 16 bases are a match to TRBD2. The germline CDR1 and CDR2 sequences are DFQATT and SNEGSKA (reference sequence). CDR3 size: 16 residues. J gave up 2 bases and V 5 bases, and 4 bases lay outside the gene matches. CDR3 loop: CSAVGTSGRVTDTQYF. In DNA, the CDR3 is TGCAGTGCTGTTGGGACTAGCGGGAGGGTCACAGATACGCAGTATTTT.

This clonotype was seen ten or more times. The chain joins TRBV7-8 to TRBJ2-2; 10 nucleotides match TRBD1. Germline V CDR1 and CDR2: SGHVS, FQNEAQ. This CDR3 spans 18 amino acids. V lost 5 bases and J lost 4; bases outside the gene matches: 13. As DNA, the CDR3 is TGTGCCAGCAGCCTGCTAGCGACAGGGGGCGTAGGCACCGGGGAGCTGTTTTTT. This translates into CASSLLATGGVGTGELFF.

In its sample, this clonotype ranks as medium-sized. J is TRBJ1-6 and V is TRBV2; TRBD1 matches at 8 bases. Trimming cost V 5 bases and J 0 bases; bases outside gene matches: 15. Germline CDR1 and CDR2: SNHLY and FYNNEI. The CDR3 length is 20 residues. In DNA, the CDR3 is TGTGCCAGCAGTCGCCTAGCCGGGACAGGATGGAGCTCCTATAATTCACCCCTCCACTTT. Translated: CASSRLAGTGWSSYNSPLHF.

V and J are TRBV28 and TRBJ1-2, with D perhaps matching TRBD1 (6 bases). The germline V gene encodes CDR1 MDHEN and CDR2 SYDVKM. V was clipped by 2 bases and J by 4 bases, with 11 bases between them. This CDR3 is built from 14 residues. The CDR3 coding sequence is TGTGCCAGCAGTTTAGTGGCAGGGGCCTATGGCTACACCTTC. This translates into CASSLVAGAYGYTF.

In its sample, this clonotype was seen many times. This chain joins TRBV10-1 and TRBJ1-1, with D maybe TRBD1 (5 bases). The CDR3 is 16 residues long. In germline, CDR1 is WNHNN, CDR2 SYGVQD (reference sequence). Trimming left V 6 bases short and J 1 base short, with 18 bases between. CDR3 bases: TGCGCCAGCAGACCCATCCCAGGGAGAAGGAACACTGAAGCTTTCTTT. Its protein is CASRPIPGRRNTEAFF.

This clonotype has more than one count but fewer than ten. The chain carries TRBV20-1 and TRBJ2-7; TRBD2 aligns across 7 bases. V lost 6 bases to trimming and J lost 6 bases; unmatched junction nucleotides: 17. CDR1 and CDR2 (germline): DFQATT, SNEGSKA (reference sequence). The CDR3 consists of 15 residues. The CDR3 loop reads CSATGGTLHRGEQYF. As DNA, the CDR3 is TGCAGTGCAACCGGGGGGACTCTTCACCGGGGCGAGCAGTACTTC.

The chain combines TRBV28 with TRBJ1-2; 9 positions match TRBD1. The trim removed 0 bases at V and 8 bases at J, leaving 7 bases unmatched. This CDR3 spans 15 amino acids. The germline V gene encodes CDR1 MDHEN and CDR2 SYDVKM. CDR3 nucleotide sequence: TGTGCCAGCAGTTTATGGGCGGGGACAGGGCTCGGCTACACCTTC. It translates to CASSLWAGTGLGYTF.

Ten or more counts support this clonotype. This rearrangement joins TRBV6-6 to TRBJ2-5; TRBD2 matches 10 bases. Germline CDR1 and CDR2: MNHNY and SVGAGI (reference sequence). V shed 2 bases and J 9 bases; nucleotides not matched to a gene: 6. The CDR3 runs 14 residues. Here the CDR3 reads CASSYGTSEGSQYF. The CDR3 DNA reads as TGTGCCAGCAGTTACGGGACTAGCGAGGGGTCCCAGTACTTC.

This clonotype was counted ten times or more. V is TRBV7-9 and J is TRBJ1-3; the D gene is possibly TRBD1 (5 bases). Trimming took 5 bases from V and 1 from J, leaving 9 bases between them. Per germline, CDR1 SEHNR and CDR2 FQNEAQ (reference sequence). This CDR3 is 14 amino acids long. The CDR3, as DNA: TGTGCCAGCAGCACGGGACTTTCTGGAAACACCATATATTTT. Protein sequence: CASSTGLSGNTIYF. The full variable domain, its missing parts supplied by reference TRBV7-9 and TRBJ1-3, is DTGVSQNPRHKITKRGQNVTFRCDPISEHNRLYWYRQTLGQGPEFLTYFQNEAQLEKSRLLSDRFSAERPKGSFSTLEIQRTEQGDSAMYLCASSTGLSGNTIYFGEGSWLTVV.

There are a few counts of this clonotype. The rearrangement links TRBV28 to TRBJ1-6; D ambiguous. V lost 1 base, J lost 13 bases, and 5 bases lay in between. The CDR3 totals 11 residues. Per germline, CDR1 MDHEN and CDR2 SYDVKM. The CDR3 sequence: CASSLSTPLHF. Here the CDR3 DNA reads TGTGCCAGCAGTTTATCCACCCCCCTCCACTTT.

This clonotype was found a few times. The chain recombines TRBV5-1 with TRBJ2-7; 7 bases are a match to TRBD1. Germline V gene sequence: CDR1 SGHRS, CDR2 YFSETQ. CDR3 length: 16 residues. V gave up 6 bases and J gave up 1 base; unmatched junction bases: 13. As DNA, the CDR3 is TGCGCCAGCACCCGGGACAGCAAAACGTCTTCCTACGAGCAGTACTTC. It specifies CASTRDSKTSSYEQYF. The complete variable domain, with remaining parts taken from reference TRBV5-1 and TRBJ2-7, reads KAGVTQTPRYLIKTRGQQVTLSCSPISGHRSVSWYQQTPGQGLQFLFEYFSETQRNKGNFPGRFSGRQFSNSRSEMNVSTLELGDSALYLCASTRDSKTSSYEQYFGPGTRLTVT.

The chain is built from TRBV28 and TRBJ2-3; tentative D call: TRBD1 (6 bases). This CDR3 spans 14 amino acids. CDR1 is MDHEN and CDR2 is SYDVKM in the germline V gene. Trimming removed 7 bases from V and 4 bases from J, with 15 bases in between. The CDR3 protein is CASKLQGRSDTQYF. DNA for the CDR3: TGTGCCAGCAAGTTACAGGGAAGGTCAGATACGCAGTATTTT.

Worth noting for this clonotype: This could be a read error, since a much larger clone is one nucleotide away. This chain links TRBV29-1 with TRBJ2-1; 10 bases are a match to TRBD1. V shed 8 bases and J 8 bases; nucleotides not matched to a gene: 6. Germline V lookup: CDR1 SQVTM, CDR2 ANQGSEA. The CDR3 is 12 residues long. The CDR3 loop reads CSPRDRGYEQFF. CDR3 in DNA: TGCAGCCCCCGGGACAGGGGTTATGAGCAGTTCTTC.

Many counts were recorded for this clonotype. V gene TRBV12-3 or TRBV12-4 combines with J gene TRBJ2-1; weak D call: TRBD1 (6 bases). The CDR3 loop spans 15 amino acids. V dropped 7 bases and J dropped 9 bases, with 22 bases sitting between them. This CDR3 is CASTPFRGSAREQFF. CDR3 coding DNA: TGTGCCAGCACCCCCTTCAGGGGATCGGCCCGTGAGCAGTTCTTC.

The sample holds many counts of this clonotype. The chain's CDR3 is CASSPRDSNYGYTF. The DNA for the CDR3 is TGTGCCAGCTCACCGCGGGACAGCAACTATGGCTACACCTTC. The chain couples TRBV18 to TRBJ1-2; 7 nucleotides match TRBD1. There are 14 residues in the CDR3. V dropped 3 bases and J dropped 2; count of bases not matched to a gene: 3. Germline CDR1 reads KGHSH; CDR2 reads LQKENI.

This clonotype was recorded a few times. The gene calls are TRBV9 and TRBJ2-1; D is possibly TRBD2 (5 bases). Germline CDR1 and CDR2: SGDLS and YYNGEE. The CDR3 has 13 residues. V gave up 3 bases and J gave up 9 bases, with 13 bases separating them. The CDR3 DNA follows: TGTGCCAGCAGCGCGACAAGCGGAAGTGAGCAGTTCTTC. This translates into CASSATSGSEQFF.